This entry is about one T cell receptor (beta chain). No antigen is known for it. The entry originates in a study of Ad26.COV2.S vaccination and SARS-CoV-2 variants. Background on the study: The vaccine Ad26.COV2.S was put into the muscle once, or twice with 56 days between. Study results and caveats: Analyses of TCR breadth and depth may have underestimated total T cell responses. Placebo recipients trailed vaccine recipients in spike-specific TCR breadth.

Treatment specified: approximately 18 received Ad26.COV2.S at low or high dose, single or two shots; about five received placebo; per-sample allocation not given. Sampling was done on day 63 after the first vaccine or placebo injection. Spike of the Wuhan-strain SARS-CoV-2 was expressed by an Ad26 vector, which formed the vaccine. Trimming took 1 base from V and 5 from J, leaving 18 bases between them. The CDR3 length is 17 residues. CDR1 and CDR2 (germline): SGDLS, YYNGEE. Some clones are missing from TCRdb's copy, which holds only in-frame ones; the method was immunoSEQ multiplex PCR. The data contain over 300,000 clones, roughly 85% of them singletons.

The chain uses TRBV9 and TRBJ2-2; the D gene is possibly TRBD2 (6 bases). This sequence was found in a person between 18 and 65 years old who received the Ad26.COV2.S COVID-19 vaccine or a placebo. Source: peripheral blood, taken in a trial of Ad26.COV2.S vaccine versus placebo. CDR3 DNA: TGTGCCAGCAGCGTACTAGGGCAGGGAGGAGAAACCGGGGAGCTGTTTTTT. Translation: CASSVLGQGGETGELFF.